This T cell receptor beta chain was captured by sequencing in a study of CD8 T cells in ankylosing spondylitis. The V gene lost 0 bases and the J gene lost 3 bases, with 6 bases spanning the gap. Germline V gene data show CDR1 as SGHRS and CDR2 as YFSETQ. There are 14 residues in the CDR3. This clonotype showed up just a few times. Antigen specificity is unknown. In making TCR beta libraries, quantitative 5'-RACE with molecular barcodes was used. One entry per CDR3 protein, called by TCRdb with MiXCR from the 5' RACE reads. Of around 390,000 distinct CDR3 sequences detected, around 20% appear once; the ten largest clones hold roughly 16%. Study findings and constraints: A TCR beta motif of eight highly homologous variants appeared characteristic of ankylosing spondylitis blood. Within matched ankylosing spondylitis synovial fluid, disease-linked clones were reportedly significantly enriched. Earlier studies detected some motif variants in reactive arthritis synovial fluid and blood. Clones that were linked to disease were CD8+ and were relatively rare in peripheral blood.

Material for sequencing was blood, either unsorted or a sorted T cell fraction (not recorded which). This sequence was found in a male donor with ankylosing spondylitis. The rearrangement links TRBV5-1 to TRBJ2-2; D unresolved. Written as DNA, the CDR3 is TGCGCCAGCAGCTTGGAGACCTACACCGGGGAGCTGTTTTTT. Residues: CASSLETYTGELFF. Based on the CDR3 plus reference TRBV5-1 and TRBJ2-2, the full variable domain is KAGVTQTPRYLIKTRGQQVTLSCSPISGHRSVSWYQQTPGQGLQFLFEYFSETQRNKGNFPGRFSGRQFSNSRSEMNVSTLELGDSALYLCASSLETYTGELFFGEGSRLTVL.